Listed here are 25 T cell receptor beta chains from one sample, sequenced in a study of beta chain features in type 1 diabetes. Regarding the study as a whole: Researchers report that Type 1 diabetes patients had moderately but significantly shorter TCRB CDR3s across all four CD4+ subsets.

No cognate antigen is known for these TCRs. Investigators reverse transcribed all isolated RNA, so they sequenced expressed TCRB transcripts. Assay: immunoSEQ multiplex PCR; the TCRdb copy retains only in-frame clones and omits some. In the table there are hundreds of thousands of clones, approximately 14% of which are singletons. The specimen was naive CD4+ T cells from blood. Receptors originate from a man under 40 with type 1 diabetes.

This clone was seen only a few times. V and J are TRBV6-5 and TRBJ2-5; the match to TRBD1 covers 8 bases. V trimming: 7 bases; J trimming: 4 bases; junction bases outside the gene matches: 11. The germline CDR1 and CDR2 sequences are MNHEY and SVGAGI. There are 15 residues in the CDR3. The CDR3 reads CASKETGATRETQYF. CDR3 coding DNA: TGTGCCAGCAAAGAGACAGGGGCGACGAGAGAGACCCAGTACTTC.

This clone was recorded a few times. The chain has TRBV19 and TRBJ2-7; D perhaps matches TRBD1 (5 bases). Trimming shortened V by 5 bases and J by 5 bases, and 13 bases separated the two germline ends. CDR3 size: 13 residues. Per germline, CDR1 LNHDA and CDR2 SQIVND (reference sequence). The CDR3, as DNA: TGTGCCAGTAGTCCCCGACAGAGCCACGAGCAGTACTTC. Residues: CASSPRQSHEQYF.

This clone was observed a few times. This chain joins TRBV4-3 and TRBJ2-1; 7 bases are a match to TRBD2. The V gene's germline CDR1 is LGHNA and CDR2 YSLEER. Losses at the gene ends were 1 base for V and 8 bases for J; bases not matched to a gene: 8. The CDR3 has 15 residues. CDR3 DNA sequence: TGCGCCAGCAGCCAAGTACTGGGACTAAGGGATGAGCAGTTCTTC. It encodes CASSQVLGLRDEQFF.

This clone turned up a few times. The V call is TRBV9, the J call TRBJ1-1; D possibly corresponds to TRBD1 (6 bases). The V gene lost 2 bases and the J gene lost 8 bases, with 16 bases spanning the gap. CDR1 is SGDLS, CDR2 YYNGEE, per germline. There are 14 residues in the CDR3. CDR3 residues: CASSVGDRPWEAFF. CDR3 in DNA: TGTGCCAGCAGCGTTGGAGACAGGCCCTGGGAAGCTTTCTTT.

The J gene is TRBJ2-3, the V gene TRBV4-1, with D unclear. The CDR3 length is 13 residues. The V gene's germline CDR1 is MGHRA and CDR2 YSYEKL. Trimming pared 2 bases from V and 4 bases from J, leaving 7 bases between. The CDR3 here is CASSQPSADTQYF. The CDR3 DNA is TGCGCCAGCAGCCAACCATCAGCAGATACGCAGTATTTT.

This clone was counted only a few times. The chain combines TRBV27 with TRBJ2-1, with 8 bases aligning to TRBD2. V shed 6 bases, J shed 4 bases, and the junction held 11 bases outside the gene matches. This CDR3 is built from 16 residues. The germline V gene encodes CDR1 MNHEY and CDR2 SMNVEV (reference sequence). The CDR3 here is CASSRGPGTSYNEQFF. Here the CDR3 DNA reads TGTGCCAGCAGCCGAGGGCCCGGGACTAGTTACAATGAGCAGTTCTTC.

This sequence joins TRBV4-2 and TRBJ2-5; no firm D call. The CDR3 totals 16 residues. Germline CDR1 and CDR2: LGHNA and YNFKEQ. Trimming stripped 5 bases from V and 6 bases from J, with 22 bases between. Here the CDR3 DNA reads TGTGCCAGCAGCGACGAATTAACAGCTTTTCTTAAGACCCAGTACTTC. As protein: CASSDELTAFLKTQYF.

This clone was observed a few times. CDR3 DNA sequence: TGCGCCAGCAGCCAAGGCCTGGGAGGGGGAAGCTCCTACGAGCAGTACTTC. Amino acid sequence: CASSQGLGGGSSYEQYF. The chain joins TRBV4-1 to TRBJ2-7; the D gene is possibly TRBD2 (7 bases). Trimming removed 1 base from V and 0 bases from J, with 16 bases in between. Germline V CDR1 and CDR2: MGHRA, YSYEKL. This CDR3 is 17 amino acids long.

V and J are TRBV27 and TRBJ2-1; TRBD2 agrees at 11 bases. Trimming took 4 bases from V and 0 from J; bases not matched to a gene: 5. Germline V gene sequence: CDR1 MNHEY, CDR2 SMNVEV (reference sequence). This CDR3 has 17 residues. CDR3 loop: CASSSRLAGSSYNEQFF. CDR3 in DNA: TGTGCCAGCAGTTCCCGACTAGCGGGAAGCTCCTACAATGAGCAGTTCTTC.

The table lists this clone with a few counts. The CDR3 region is CASRAPGLAQFF. DNA of the CDR3: TGTGCCAGCAGAGCCCCCGGACTAGCGCAGTTCTTC. V and J are TRBV27 and TRBJ2-1; 8 positions agree with TRBD2. Germline V gene data show CDR1 as MNHEY and CDR2 as SMNVEV (reference sequence). This CDR3 has 12 amino acids. J lost 12 bases, V lost 6 bases, and 7 bases had no gene match.

The gene calls are TRBV6-1 and TRBJ2-6; a weak D match, TRBD1 (6 bases). The CDR3 covers 15 residues. In germline, CDR1 is MNHNS, CDR2 SASEGT. The germline V and J ends were trimmed by 6 bases and 1 base, with 10 bases remaining between them. The CDR3 here is CASRSGESGANVLTF. DNA for the CDR3: TGTGCCAGCAGATCAGGGGAATCTGGGGCCAACGTCCTGACTTTC.

The rearrangement joins TRBV9 to TRBJ1-1; D not certain. Germline lookup yields CDR1 SGDLS and CDR2 YYNGEE. The CDR3 has 13 residues. Trimming left V 2 bases short and J 3 bases short, with 8 bases between. CDR3 sequence (DNA): TGTGCCAGCAGCGTTAGGGAGGACACTGAAGCTTTCTTT. Its translation: CASSVREDTEAFF.

This clone occurred a few times. Other DNA sequences from this sample encode an identical CDR3 as well. The chain links TRBV7-9 to TRBJ2-3; 12 nucleotides line up with TRBD2. The V gene end was trimmed by 3 bases and the J gene end by 2 bases; junction bases not matched to a gene: 3. Per the germline V gene, CDR1 is SEHNR and CDR2 is FQNEAQ (reference sequence). This CDR3 has 16 amino acids. CDR3 residues: CASSFGLAGSTDTQYF. The CDR3 coding sequence is TGTGCCAGCAGCTTCGGACTAGCGGGATCCACAGATACGCAGTATTTT.

This clone has a handful of counts. The chain links TRBV6-6 to TRBJ2-2, with 11 bases that match TRBD2. The germline gives CDR1 MNHNY, CDR2 SVGAGI (reference sequence). V dropped 10 bases and J dropped 7; count of bases not matched to a gene: 8. This CDR3 contains 14 residues. The CDR3 region has the DNA TGTGCCATCGTCGGGACTAGCGGTCTCGGGGAGCTGTTTTTT. As protein: CAIVGTSGLGELFF.

V is TRBV11-2 and J is TRBJ2-1, with a weak D call TRBD2 (5 bases). The V and J ends lost 1 base and 2 bases respectively, with 18 bases between them. The CDR3 contains 18 residues. Germline loops: CDR1 SGHAT, CDR2 FQNNGV. The CDR3 DNA is TGTGCCAGCAGCTTAGCGGTCATTGGCGCGGGTACCTACAATGAGCAGTTCTTC. The encoded protein is CASSLAVIGAGTYNEQFF.

This clone was observed a few times. The chain carries TRBV20-1 and TRBJ2-7; D might be TRBD2 (5 bases). Trimming took 3 bases from V and 6 from J, leaving 6 bases between them. This CDR3 region has 10 residues. CDR1 and CDR2 (germline): DFQATT, SNEGSKA (reference sequence). Written as DNA, the CDR3 is TGCAGTGCTAGGGAGGTCGAGCAGTACTTC. As protein: CSAREVEQYF.

This clone has more than one count but fewer than ten. The chain uses TRBV28 and TRBJ2-1; 8 bases line up with TRBD2. The CDR3 length is 16 residues. Germline V gene data show CDR1 as MDHEN and CDR2 as SYDVKM. V shed 10 bases and J 7 bases; nucleotides not matched to a gene: 18. In nucleotides, the CDR3 is TGTGCCACCCACCCCAGCGGGAGTATAGCGGAGAATGAGCAGTTCTTC. This sequence encodes CATHPSGSIAENEQFF.

The V call is TRBV7-2, the J call TRBJ2-7; weak D call: TRBD1 (6 bases). V was trimmed by 1 base and J by 2 bases, leaving 12 bases between them. Germline CDR1 is SGHTA and CDR2 is FQGNSA. This CDR3 is built from 15 residues. The CDR3 DNA sequence: TGTGCCAGCAGCTTAGTCCAGGGGCGGACCTACGAGCAGTACTTC. Translating gives CASSLVQGRTYEQYF.

The chain recombines TRBV4-2 with TRBJ2-1, with a weak D call TRBD2 (5 bases). This CDR3 is 16 amino acids long. Germline CDR1 reads LGHNA; CDR2 reads YNFKEQ. V was cut by 1 base and J by 0 bases, with 10 bases left in between. The CDR3 protein is CASSQVDGVSYNEQFF. The CDR3 bases are TGTGCCAGCAGCCAAGTGGACGGGGTCTCCTACAATGAGCAGTTCTTC.

This chain uses TRBV29-1 with TRBJ2-5, with TRBD2 matching 10 bases. The V and J ends lost 3 bases and 2 bases, in that order; junction bases with no gene match: 9. The CDR3 extends over 16 amino acids. Germline-derived CDR1 and CDR2 are SQVTM and ANQGSEA. The CDR3 nucleotides read TGCAGCGTTGAGGTTCTAGCGGGAGCAGGACAAGAGACCCAGTACTTC. It specifies CSVEVLAGAGQETQYF.

The gene calls are TRBV5-5 and TRBJ2-7; TRBD1 is a possible D gene (6 bases). CDR1 and CDR2 from the germline V gene are SGHKS and YYEKEE (reference sequence). The ends were cut back, 4 bases at V and 3 bases at J, with 17 bases in the middle. This CDR3 is 15 amino acids long. DNA of the CDR3: TGTGCCAGCAGCAAAGCCGGGACAACCATCTACGAGCAGTACTTC. The encoded protein is CASSKAGTTIYEQYF.

The chain carries TRBV2 and TRBJ2-1, with TRBD2 as a possible D gene (5 bases). CDR3 length equals 12 residues. CDR1 SNHLY and CDR2 FYNNEI come from the germline V gene. Trimming removed 8 bases from V and 0 bases from J, with 5 bases in between. The CDR3 bases are TGTGCCAGCCGGGGCTCCTACAATGAGCAGTTCTTC. As protein: CASRGSYNEQFF.

The rearrangement uses TRBV2 and TRBJ2-7; TRBD2 matches at 11 bases. Germline V lookup: CDR1 SNHLY, CDR2 FYNNEI. The junction had 9 bases not matched to a gene; V was cut back by 0 bases and J by 2 bases. The CDR3 loop spans 18 amino acids. CDR3 in amino acids: CASSEALRATSGAYEQYF. CDR3 nucleotides: TGTGCCAGCAGTGAAGCGCTTCGGGCGACTAGCGGGGCCTACGAGCAGTACTTC.

In this sample, this clone turned up a few times. The genes are TRBV5-1 and TRBJ1-4; 10 bases align to TRBD1. Germline V gene sequence: CDR1 SGHRS, CDR2 YFSETQ. Trimming cost V 6 bases and J 8 bases; bases outside gene matches: 19. The CDR3 is 18 residues long. The DNA for the CDR3 is TGCGCCAGCACCTCGGGCGTTCGGACCGGGACAGGGGCCGAAAAACTGTTTTTT. Encoded protein: CASTSGVRTGTGAEKLFF.

The rearrangement uses TRBV28 and TRBJ2-7, with 11 bases identical to TRBD1. The germline V gene encodes CDR1 MDHEN and CDR2 SYDVKM. The V gene end was trimmed by 2 bases and the J gene end by 4 bases; junction bases not matched to a gene: 4. This CDR3 has 15 amino acids. The CDR3 sequence is CASSLPGTGGYEQYF. The CDR3 region has the DNA TGTGCCAGCAGTTTACCCGGGACAGGGGGTTACGAGCAGTACTTC.